Below, 3 T cell receptor beta chains from the same sample are listed, as sequenced in a study of cytomegalovirus exposure and HLA in healthy donors. PCR involved 60 Vbeta and 13 Jbeta primers. The protocol was immunoSEQ multiplex PCR, while the TCRdb copy is restricted to in-frame clones and leaves out a portion. Here the sample spans about 57,000 clones, 75% to 85% being singletons. What was sequenced was PBMCs. All receptors derive from a man aged 25-40 years in good health and CMV-seronegative.

The J gene is TRBJ2-2, the V gene TRBV5-4; 7 nucleotides align to TRBD1. Germline CDR1 reads SGHNT; CDR2 reads YYREEE (reference sequence). J lost 3 bases, V lost 7 bases, and 9 bases had no gene match. The CDR3 is 15 amino acids. The DNA for the CDR3 is TGTGCCAGCGGTGAGGGGGCCCCCCACACCGGGGAGCTGTTTTTT. Protein: CASGEGAPHTGELFF.

The V gene is TRBV19, the J gene TRBJ2-2; D gene unclear. V was pared by 5 bases and J by 4 bases, with 8 bases between. The CDR3 sequence is 13 residues long. The germline V gene has CDR1 LNHDA and CDR2 SQIVND (reference sequence). The CDR3 DNA reads as TGTGCCAGTAGTCCCCTATCCACCGGGGAGCTGTTTTTT. Protein: CASSPLSTGELFF.

In DNA, the CDR3 is TGTGCCAGCAGCTTAGGCGACAGGGGCCTAAGCACAGATACGCAGTATTTT. This encodes CASSLGDRGLSTDTQYF. The rearrangement uses TRBV7-9 and TRBJ2-3; 8 bases map to TRBD1. This CDR3 contains 17 residues. Germline assignment: CDR1 SEHNR and CDR2 FQNEAQ (reference sequence). Trimming cost V 1 base and J 0 bases; bases outside gene matches: 6.